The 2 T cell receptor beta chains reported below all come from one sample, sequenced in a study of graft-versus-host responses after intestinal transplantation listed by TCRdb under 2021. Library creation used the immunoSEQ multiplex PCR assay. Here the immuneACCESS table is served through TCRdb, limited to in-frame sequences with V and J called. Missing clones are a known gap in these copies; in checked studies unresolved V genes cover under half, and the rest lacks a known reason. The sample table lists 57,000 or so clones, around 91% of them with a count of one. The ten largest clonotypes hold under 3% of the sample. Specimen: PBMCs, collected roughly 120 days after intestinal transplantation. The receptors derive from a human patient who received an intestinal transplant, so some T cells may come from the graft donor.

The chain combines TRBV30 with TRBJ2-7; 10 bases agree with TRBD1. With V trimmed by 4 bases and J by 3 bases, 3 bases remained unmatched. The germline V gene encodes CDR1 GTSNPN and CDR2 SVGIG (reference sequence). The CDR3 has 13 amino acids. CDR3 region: CAWTGTGDYEQYF. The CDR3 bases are TGTGCCTGGACGGGGACAGGGGACTACGAGCAGTACTTC.

Written as DNA, the CDR3 is TGTGCCAGCAGCCCCCGACGAGGGGACACAGATACGCAGTATTTT. As protein: CASSPRRGDTDTQYF. V and J are TRBV7-8 and TRBJ2-3; D could derive from TRBD1 or TRBD2 (5 bases each). Germline V CDR1 and CDR2: SGHVS, FQNEAQ. The CDR3 covers 15 residues. The V and J ends lost 5 bases and 2 bases respectively, with 14 bases between them.